This T cell receptor beta chain was sequenced during a study of siplizumab effects on memory and regulatory T cells. This clone is a singleton in its sample. The CDR3 totals 15 residues. The V gene's germline CDR1 is SGHVS and CDR2 FQNEAQ. Trimming took 5 bases from V and 3 from J, leaving 15 bases between them. Measured with immunoSEQ multiplex PCR; TCRdb has only the in-frame clones, and not every one. The profile covers nearly 95,000 clones, with roughly 94% appearing a single time and around 0.3% taken by the ten largest. V is TRBV7-8 and J is TRBJ2-3; no reliable D call. The sequence was obtained from a human donor in good health. Sequences were obtained from non-Treg CD4+ T cells sorted from blood. CDR3 sequence (DNA): TGTGCCAGCAGCCCGACGGAGACATCGACAGATACGCAGTATTTT. Translated: CASSPTETSTDTQYF.